These T cell receptor beta chains were read from a single sample in a study of blood T cell repertoires in COVID-19. This table comes from immunoSEQ multiplex PCR, and its TCRdb copy is limited to in-frame clones, with some not included. Among 270,000 or so clones listed, about nine tenths were seen once. The sample comprised PBMCs or T cells enriched from blood (not recorded which). Receptors originate from a woman between 40 and 50 years old with acute COVID-19. Each CDR3 is given with its conserved first and last residue. The order of the fields is V gene, J gene, CDR3 protein.

>TRBV19|TRBJ1-2
CATSTRDRGKYGYTF
>TRBV2|TRBJ1-5
CASSGDRGYSNQPQHF
>TRBV2|TRBJ2-1
CASSLTSYEQFF
>TRBV15|TRBJ2-1
CATGRTGELSEQFF
>TRBV12-3/TRBV12-4|TRBJ1-4
CASRGVKLFF
>TRBV6-5|TRBJ1-1
CASSYSSAVNTEAFF
>TRBV2|TRBJ1-1
CASSELGQGGTEAFF
>TRBV5-6|TRBJ2-7
CASSTEGVSNEQYF
>TRBV11-3|TRBJ2-3
CASSREGLDTDTQYF
>TRBV27|TRBJ2-1
CASSPGLAGVKDNEQFF
>TRBV5-1|TRBJ1-2
CASSHGQAHNYGYTF
>TRBV7-2|TRBJ2-5
CASSLSRQSQETQYF
>TRBV3-1/TRBV3-2|TRBJ2-1
CASSQKRGGLGNEQFF
>TRBV28|TRBJ2-2
CASMGGGRTGELFF
>TRBV24-1|TRBJ1-1
CATRLTGNTEAFF
>TRBV3-1/TRBV3-2|TRBJ2-1
CASSQDPDRPYNEQFF
>TRBV28|TRBJ1-2
CASTRRGGLGYTF
>TRBV18|TRBJ1-2
CASSPRQGDGGYTF
>TRBV27|TRBJ2-3
CASNKAGGGYLTDTQYF
>TRBV11-2|TRBJ2-5
CASSLGLPQETQYF
>TRBV4-3|TRBJ2-1
CASSPGAGGKNEQFF